This T cell receptor beta chain derives from a study of beta chain features in type 1 diabetes. Whole-study results and caveats: Patients and controls would be equally affected if PCR favored shorter templates. In all four CD4+ subsets, TCRB CDR3 length was significantly, moderately reduced in type 1 diabetes. The similarity of naive, central memory and Treg TCRB repertoires appeared greater among patients than among healthy donors.

This clone was found a few times. As yet, its antigen is unknown. Expressed TCRB transcripts were sequenced because the entire RNA isolate underwent reverse transcription. The data were produced by immunoSEQ multiplex PCR, yet TCRdb's version contains in-frame clones alone and is incomplete. The table has more than 550,000 clones, more than 13% seen once. V gave up 5 bases and J gave up 0 bases, with 7 bases separating them. The CDR3 sequence is 13 residues long. In germline, CDR1 is SGHNT, CDR2 YYREEE (reference sequence). The TCR originated in a man aged 18 to 35 with type 1 diabetes. Sequenced input: naive CD4+ T cells from blood. The chain combines TRBV5-4 with TRBJ2-3; D is unclear. The CDR3 sequence is CASRGPSTDTQYF. For the CDR3, the DNA is TGTGCCAGCAGGGGCCCCAGCACAGATACGCAGTATTTT.